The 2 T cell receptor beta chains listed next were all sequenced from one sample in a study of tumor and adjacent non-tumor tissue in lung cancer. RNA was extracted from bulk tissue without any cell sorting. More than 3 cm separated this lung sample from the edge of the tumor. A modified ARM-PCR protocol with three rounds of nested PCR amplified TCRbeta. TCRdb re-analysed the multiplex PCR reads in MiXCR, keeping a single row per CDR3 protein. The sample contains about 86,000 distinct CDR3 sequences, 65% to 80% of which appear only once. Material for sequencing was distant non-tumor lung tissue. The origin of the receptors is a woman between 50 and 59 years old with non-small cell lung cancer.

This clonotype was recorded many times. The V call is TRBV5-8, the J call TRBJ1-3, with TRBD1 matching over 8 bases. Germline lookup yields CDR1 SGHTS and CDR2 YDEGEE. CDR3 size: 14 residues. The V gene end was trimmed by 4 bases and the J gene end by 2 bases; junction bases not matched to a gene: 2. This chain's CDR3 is CASSRQGTGNTIYF. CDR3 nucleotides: TGTGCCAGCAGCCGACAGGGGACTGGAAACACCATATATTTT.

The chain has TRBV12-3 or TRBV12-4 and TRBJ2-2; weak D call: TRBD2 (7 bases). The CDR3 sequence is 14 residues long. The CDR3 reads CVNRAGEWTGELFF. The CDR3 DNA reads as TGTGTCAACAGGGCGGGAGAATGGACCGGGGAGCTGTTTTTT.